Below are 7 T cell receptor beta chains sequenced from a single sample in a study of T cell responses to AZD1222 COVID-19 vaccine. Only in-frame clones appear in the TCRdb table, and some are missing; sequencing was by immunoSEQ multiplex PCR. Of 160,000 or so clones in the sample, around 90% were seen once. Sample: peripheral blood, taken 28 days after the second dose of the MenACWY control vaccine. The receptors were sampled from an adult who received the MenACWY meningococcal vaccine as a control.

The CDR3 nucleotides are TGTGCCAGCACCTCCCCCACAGATACGCAGTATTTT. Translation: CASTSPTDTQYF. This chain joins TRBV28 and TRBJ2-3; D unclear. With 7 bases removed from V and 2 bases from J, the gap between germline ends came to 7 bases. Germline V lookup: CDR1 MDHEN, CDR2 SYDVKM. This CDR3 contains 12 residues.

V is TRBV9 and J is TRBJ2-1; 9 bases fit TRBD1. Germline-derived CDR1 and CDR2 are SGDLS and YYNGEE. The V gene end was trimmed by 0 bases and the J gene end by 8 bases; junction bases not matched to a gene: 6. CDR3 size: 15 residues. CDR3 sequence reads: CASSVGGQGVDEQFF. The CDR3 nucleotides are TGTGCCAGCAGCGTAGGGGGACAGGGCGTGGATGAGCAGTTCTTC.

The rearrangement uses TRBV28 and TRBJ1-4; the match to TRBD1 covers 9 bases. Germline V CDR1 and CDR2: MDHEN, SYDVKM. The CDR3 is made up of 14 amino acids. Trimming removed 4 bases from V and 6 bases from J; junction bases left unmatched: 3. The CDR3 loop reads CASSSRDRDEKLFF. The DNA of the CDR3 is TGTGCCAGCAGTTCCCGGGACAGGGATGAAAAACTGTTTTTT.

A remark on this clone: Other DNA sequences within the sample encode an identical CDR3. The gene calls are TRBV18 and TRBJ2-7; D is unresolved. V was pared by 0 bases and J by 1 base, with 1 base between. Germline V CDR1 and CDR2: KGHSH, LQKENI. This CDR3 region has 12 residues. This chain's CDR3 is CASSPPSYEQYF. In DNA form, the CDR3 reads TGTGCCAGCTCACCACCTTCCTACGAGCAGTACTTC.

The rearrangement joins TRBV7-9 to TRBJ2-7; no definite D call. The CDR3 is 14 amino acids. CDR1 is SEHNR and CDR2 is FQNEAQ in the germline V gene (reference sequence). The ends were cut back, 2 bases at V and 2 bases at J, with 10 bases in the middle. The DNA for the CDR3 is TGTGCCAGCAGCTTATTTGGCGAAACCTACGAGCAGTACTTC. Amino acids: CASSLFGETYEQYF. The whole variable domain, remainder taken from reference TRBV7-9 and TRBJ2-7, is DTGVSQNPRHKITKRGQNVTFRCDPISEHNRLYWYRQTLGQGPEFLTYFQNEAQLEKSRLLSDRFSAERPKGSFSTLEIQRTEQGDSAMYLCASSLFGETYEQYFGPGTRLTVT.

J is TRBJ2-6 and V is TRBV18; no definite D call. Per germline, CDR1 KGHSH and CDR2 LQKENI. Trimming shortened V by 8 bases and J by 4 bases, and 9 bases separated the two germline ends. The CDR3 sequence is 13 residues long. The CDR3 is CASHRRGANVLTF. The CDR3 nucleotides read TGTGCCAGCCACCGCCGAGGGGCCAACGTCCTGACTTTC.

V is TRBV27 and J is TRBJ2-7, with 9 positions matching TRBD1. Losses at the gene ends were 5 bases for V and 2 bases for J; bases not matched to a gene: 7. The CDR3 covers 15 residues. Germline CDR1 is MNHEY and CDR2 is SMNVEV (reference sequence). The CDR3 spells CASSPTGQGTYEQYF. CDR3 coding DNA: TGTGCCAGCAGTCCGACCGGACAGGGGACCTACGAGCAGTACTTC.